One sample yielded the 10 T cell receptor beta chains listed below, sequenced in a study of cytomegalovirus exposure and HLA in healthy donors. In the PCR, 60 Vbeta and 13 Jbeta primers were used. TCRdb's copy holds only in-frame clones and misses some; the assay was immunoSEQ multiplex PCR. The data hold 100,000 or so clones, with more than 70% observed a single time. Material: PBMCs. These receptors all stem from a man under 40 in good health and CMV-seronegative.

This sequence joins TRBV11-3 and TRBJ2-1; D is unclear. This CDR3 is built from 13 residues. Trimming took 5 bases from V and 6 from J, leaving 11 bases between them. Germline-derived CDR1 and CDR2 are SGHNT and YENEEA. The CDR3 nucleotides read TGTGCCAGCAGCAACCCCCTAGGCAATGAGCAGTTCTTC. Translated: CASSNPLGNEQFF.

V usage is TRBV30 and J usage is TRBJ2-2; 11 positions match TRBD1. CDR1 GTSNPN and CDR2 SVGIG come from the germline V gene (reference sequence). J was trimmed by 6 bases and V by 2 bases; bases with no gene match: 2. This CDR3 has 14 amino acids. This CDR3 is CAWSLGQGAGELFF. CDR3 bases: TGTGCCTGGAGTTTGGGACAGGGGGCCGGGGAGCTGTTTTTT.

The CDR3 DNA reads TGTGCCAGCAGCTTAGGGGGATGGCCTAGCGGGCTAATGAATGAGCAGTTCTTC. Protein product: CASSLGGWPSGLMNEQFF. The chain has TRBV7-2 and TRBJ2-1, with 8 positions matching TRBD2. The J segment lost 7 bases and the V segment lost 1 base, leaving 15 bases of the junction unmatched. Germline CDR1 and CDR2: SGHTA and FQGNSA. The CDR3 covers 18 residues.

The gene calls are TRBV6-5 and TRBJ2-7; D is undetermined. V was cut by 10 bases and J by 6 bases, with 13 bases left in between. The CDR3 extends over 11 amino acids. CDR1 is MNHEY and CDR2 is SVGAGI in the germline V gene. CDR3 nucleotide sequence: TGTGCCACCTATAGGCGAGGCGAGCAGTACTTC. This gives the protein CATYRRGEQYF.

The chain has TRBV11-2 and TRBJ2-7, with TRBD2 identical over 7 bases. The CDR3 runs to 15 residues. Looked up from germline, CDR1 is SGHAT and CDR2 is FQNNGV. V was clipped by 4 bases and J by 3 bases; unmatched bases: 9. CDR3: CASSSLASGNYEQYF. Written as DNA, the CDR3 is TGTGCCAGCAGCTCATTGGCTAGCGGAAACTACGAGCAGTACTTC.

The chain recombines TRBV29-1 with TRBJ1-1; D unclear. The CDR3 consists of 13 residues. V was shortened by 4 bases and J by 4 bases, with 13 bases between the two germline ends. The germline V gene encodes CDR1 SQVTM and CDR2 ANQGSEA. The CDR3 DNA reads TGCAGCGTTGTGGCCCTTAGCCCCACTGAAGCTTTCTTT. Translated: CSVVALSPTEAFF. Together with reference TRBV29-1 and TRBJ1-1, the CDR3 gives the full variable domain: SAVISQKPSRDICQRGTSLTIQCQVDSQVTMMFWYRQQPGQSLTLIATANQGSEATYESGFVIDKFPISRPNLTFSTLTVSNMSPEDSSIYLCSVVALSPTEAFFGQGTRLTVV.

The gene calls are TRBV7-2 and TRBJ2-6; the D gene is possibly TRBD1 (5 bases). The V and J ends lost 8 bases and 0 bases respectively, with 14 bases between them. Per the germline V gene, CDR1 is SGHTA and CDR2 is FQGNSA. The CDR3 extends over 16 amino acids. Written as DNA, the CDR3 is TGTGCCAGCCGTTTGTCCAGGGACTCTGGGGCCAACGTCCTGACTTTC. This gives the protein CASRLSRDSGANVLTF.

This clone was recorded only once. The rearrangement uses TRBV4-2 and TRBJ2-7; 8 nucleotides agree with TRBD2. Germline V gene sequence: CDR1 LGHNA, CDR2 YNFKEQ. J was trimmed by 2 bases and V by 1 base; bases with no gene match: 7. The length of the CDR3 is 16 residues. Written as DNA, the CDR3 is TGTGCCAGCAGCCAAGGTGGGCTAGCGGGTCCCTACGAGCAGTACTTC. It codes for CASSQGGLAGPYEQYF.

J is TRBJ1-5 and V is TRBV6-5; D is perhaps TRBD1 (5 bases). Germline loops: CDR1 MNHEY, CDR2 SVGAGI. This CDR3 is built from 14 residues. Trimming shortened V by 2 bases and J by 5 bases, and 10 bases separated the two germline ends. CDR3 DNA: TGTGCCAGCAGTTACGACGGGGGGTATCAGCCCCAGCATTTT. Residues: CASSYDGGYQPQHF.

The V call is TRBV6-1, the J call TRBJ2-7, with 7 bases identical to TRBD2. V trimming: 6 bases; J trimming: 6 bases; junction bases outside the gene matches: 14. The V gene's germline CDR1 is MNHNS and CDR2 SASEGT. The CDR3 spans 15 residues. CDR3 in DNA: TGTGCCAGCAGCGCCTACGGGGGGAATGGTGGCGAGCAGTACTTC. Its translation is CASSAYGGNGGEQYF.